The present TCR beta chain was sequenced within a study of T-cell reconstitution after alpha-beta-depleted transplantation in children. Study observations and caveats: Newly produced T cells mostly accounted for T-cell counts and diversity one year post-transplant. The origin of alpha-beta T cells about two months after transplant was reportedly several hundred expanded graft clones. Some patients showed high day-60 TCRbeta diversity, which derived from surviving recipient T cells and thymic progenitors.

Trimming cost V 3 bases and J 16 bases, with 14 bases left between them. This CDR3 comprises 12 residues. Germline V gene data show CDR1 as SGHTS and CDR2 as YDEGEE. To note about this clonotype: As yet, its antigen is unknown.

Unique molecular identifiers were used to barcode this TCRbeta library. TCRdb re-called the PCR reads with MiXCR, one entry per CDR3 protein. The table shows around 130,000 distinct CDR3 sequences, with about 9.9% occurring only once. This chain connects TRBV5-8 to TRBJ1-6; no definite D call. This material consisted of PBMCs, mostly from graft donor cells, taken 180 days after TCRalphabeta/CD19-depleted stem cell transplant. The sequence was collected from a girl under three years old who had a stem cell transplant for combined immunodeficiency, so the T cells may come from the graft donor. The DNA of the CDR3 is TGTGCCAGCAGCTACCAGGAAAGGATACTCCACTTT. It yields the protein CASSYQERILHF.